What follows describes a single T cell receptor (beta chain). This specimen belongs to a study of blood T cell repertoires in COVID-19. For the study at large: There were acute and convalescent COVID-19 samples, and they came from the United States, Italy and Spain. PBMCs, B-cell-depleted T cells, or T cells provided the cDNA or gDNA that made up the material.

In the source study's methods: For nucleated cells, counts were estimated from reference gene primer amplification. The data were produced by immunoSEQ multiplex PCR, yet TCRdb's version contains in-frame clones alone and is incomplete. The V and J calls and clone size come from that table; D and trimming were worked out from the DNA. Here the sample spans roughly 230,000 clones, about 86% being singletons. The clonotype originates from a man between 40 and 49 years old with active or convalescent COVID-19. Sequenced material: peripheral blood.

The CDR3 protein is CASIPLDRIGLNEQFF. The CDR3, as DNA: TGTGCCAGCATCCCCCTGGACAGGATAGGGCTCAATGAGCAGTTCTTC. The rearrangement links TRBV7-9 to TRBJ2-1; 7 nucleotides agree with TRBD1. With 7 bases clipped from V and 6 bases from J, the junction kept 15 bases outside the gene matches. Germline CDR1 reads SEHNR; CDR2 reads FQNEAQ (reference sequence). CDR3 length: 16 amino acids.